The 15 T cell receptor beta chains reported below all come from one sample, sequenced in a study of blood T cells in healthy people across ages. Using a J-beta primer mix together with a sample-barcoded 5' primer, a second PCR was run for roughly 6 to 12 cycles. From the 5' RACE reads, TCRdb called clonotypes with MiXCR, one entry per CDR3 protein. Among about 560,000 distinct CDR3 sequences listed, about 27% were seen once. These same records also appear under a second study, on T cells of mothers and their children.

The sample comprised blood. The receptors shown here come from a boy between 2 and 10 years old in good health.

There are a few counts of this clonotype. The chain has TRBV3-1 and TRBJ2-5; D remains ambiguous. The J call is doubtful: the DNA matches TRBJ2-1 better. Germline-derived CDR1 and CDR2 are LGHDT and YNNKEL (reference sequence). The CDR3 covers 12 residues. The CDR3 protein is CASSQITNEQFF. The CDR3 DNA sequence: TGTGCCAGCAGCCAAATCACCAATGAGCAGTTCTTC.

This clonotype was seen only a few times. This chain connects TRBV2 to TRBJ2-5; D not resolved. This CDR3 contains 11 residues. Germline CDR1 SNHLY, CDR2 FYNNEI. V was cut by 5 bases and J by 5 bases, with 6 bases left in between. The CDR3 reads CASSFPETQYF. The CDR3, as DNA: TGTGCCAGCAGTTTTCCCGAGACCCAGTACTTC. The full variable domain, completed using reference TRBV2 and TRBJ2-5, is EPEVTQTPSHQVTQMGQEVILRCVPISNHLYFYWYRQILGQKVEFLVSFYNNEISEKSEIFDDQFSVERPDGSNFTLKIRSTKLEDSAMYFCASSFPETQYFGPGTRLLVL.

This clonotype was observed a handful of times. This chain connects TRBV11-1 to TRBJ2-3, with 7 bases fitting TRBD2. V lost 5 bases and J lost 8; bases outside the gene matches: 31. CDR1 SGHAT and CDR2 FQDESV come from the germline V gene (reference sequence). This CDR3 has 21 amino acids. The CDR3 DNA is TGTGCCAGCAGCCGACGGGCCGGTTCTAGCGGTGCCCTGGCGAAAGTGGGTACGCAGTATTTT. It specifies CASSRRAGSSGALAKVGTQYF.

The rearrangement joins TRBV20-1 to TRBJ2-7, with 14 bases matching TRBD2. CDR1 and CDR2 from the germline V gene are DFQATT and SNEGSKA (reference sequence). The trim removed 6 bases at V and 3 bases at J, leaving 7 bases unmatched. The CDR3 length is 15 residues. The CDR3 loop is CSARLAGGTSYEQYF. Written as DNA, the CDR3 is TGCAGTGCCAGACTAGCGGGGGGGACGAGCTACGAGCAGTACTTC.

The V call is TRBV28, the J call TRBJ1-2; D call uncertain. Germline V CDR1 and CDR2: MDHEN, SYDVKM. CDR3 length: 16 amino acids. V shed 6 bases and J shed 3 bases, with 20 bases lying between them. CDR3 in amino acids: CASSASGQKLYYGYTF. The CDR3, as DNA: TGTGCCAGCAGCGCAAGTGGCCAGAAACTCTACTATGGCTACACCTTC.

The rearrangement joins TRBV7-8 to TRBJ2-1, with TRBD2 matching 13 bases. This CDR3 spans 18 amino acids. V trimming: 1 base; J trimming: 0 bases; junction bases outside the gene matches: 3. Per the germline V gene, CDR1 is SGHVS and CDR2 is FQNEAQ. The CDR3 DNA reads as TGTGCCAGCAGCTTAGTTAGGACTAGCGGGAGCTCCTACAATGAGCAGTTCTTC. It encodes CASSLVRTSGSSYNEQFF.

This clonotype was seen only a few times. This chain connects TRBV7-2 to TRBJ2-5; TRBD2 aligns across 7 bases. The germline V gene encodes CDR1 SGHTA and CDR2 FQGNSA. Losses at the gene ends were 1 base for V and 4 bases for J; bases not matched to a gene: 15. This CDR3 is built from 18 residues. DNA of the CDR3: TGTGCCAGCAGCTTAGGCCTAGCGGTTCGCCTAACCCTAGAGACCCAGTACTTC. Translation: CASSLGLAVRLTLETQYF.

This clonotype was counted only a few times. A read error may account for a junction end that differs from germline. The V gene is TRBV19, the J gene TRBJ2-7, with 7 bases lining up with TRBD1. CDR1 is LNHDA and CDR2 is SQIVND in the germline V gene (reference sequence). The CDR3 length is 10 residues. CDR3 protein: CASSIDDRDF. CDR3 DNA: TGTGCCAGTAGTATAGACGACAGGGATTTC.

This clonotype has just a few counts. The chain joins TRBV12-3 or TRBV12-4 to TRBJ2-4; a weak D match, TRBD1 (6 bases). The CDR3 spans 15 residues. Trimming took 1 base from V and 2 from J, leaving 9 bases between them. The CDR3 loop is CASSLGGGTKNIQYF. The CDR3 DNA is TGTGCCAGCAGTTTAGGAGGGGGTACCAAAAACATTCAGTACTTC.

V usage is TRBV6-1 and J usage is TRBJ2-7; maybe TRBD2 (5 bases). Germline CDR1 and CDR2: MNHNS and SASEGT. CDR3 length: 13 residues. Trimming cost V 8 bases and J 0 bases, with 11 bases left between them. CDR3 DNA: TGTGCCAGCGGGAGACAAAGCTCCTACGAGCAGTACTTC. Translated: CASGRQSSYEQYF.

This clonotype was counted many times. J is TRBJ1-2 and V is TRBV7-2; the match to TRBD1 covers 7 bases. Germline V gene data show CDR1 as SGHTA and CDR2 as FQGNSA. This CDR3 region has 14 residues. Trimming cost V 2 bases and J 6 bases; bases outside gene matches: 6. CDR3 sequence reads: CASSLNRGLDGYTF. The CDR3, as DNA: TGTGCCAGCAGCTTAAACAGGGGCTTGGATGGCTACACCTTC.

CDR3 in amino acids: CSDRSYNEQFF. For the CDR3, the DNA is TGCAGCGACAGATCCTACAATGAGCAGTTCTTC. V usage is TRBV29-1 and J usage is TRBJ2-1; D not resolved. The germline V and J ends were trimmed by 7 bases and 1 base, with 5 bases remaining between them. This CDR3 region has 11 residues. Per germline, CDR1 SQVTM and CDR2 ANQGSEA.

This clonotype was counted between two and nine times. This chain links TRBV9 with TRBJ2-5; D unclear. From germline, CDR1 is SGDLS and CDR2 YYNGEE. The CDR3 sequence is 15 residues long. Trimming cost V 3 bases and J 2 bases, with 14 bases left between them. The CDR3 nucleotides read TGTGCCAGCAGCGCGTCCCCTAGGTCTCAAGAGACCCAGTACTTC. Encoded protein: CASSASPRSQETQYF.

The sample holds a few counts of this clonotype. As DNA, the CDR3 is TGTGCCAGCAGCTTGACAGGGAGCGATGGAAACACCATATATTTT. It is translated as CASSLTGSDGNTIYF. This rearrangement joins TRBV2 to TRBJ1-3; TRBD1 matches 7 bases. Trimming took 6 bases from V and 3 from J; bases not matched to a gene: 8. The CDR3 is 15 amino acids. Per germline, CDR1 SNHLY and CDR2 FYNNEI. Using reference TRBV2 and TRBJ1-3 for the parts outside the CDR3, the full variable domain is EPEVTQTPSHQVTQMGQEVILRCVPISNHLYFYWYRQILGQKVEFLVSFYNNEISEKSEIFDDQFSVERPDGSNFTLKIRSTKLEDSAMYFCASSLTGSDGNTIYFGEGSWLTVV.

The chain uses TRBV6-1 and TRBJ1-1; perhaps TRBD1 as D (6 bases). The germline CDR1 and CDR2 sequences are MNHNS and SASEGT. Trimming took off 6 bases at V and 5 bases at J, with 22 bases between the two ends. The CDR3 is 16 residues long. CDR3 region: CASRRPRGPPRTEAFF. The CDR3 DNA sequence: TGTGCCAGCAGGAGACCGCGGGGGCCGCCGAGGACTGAAGCTTTCTTT.